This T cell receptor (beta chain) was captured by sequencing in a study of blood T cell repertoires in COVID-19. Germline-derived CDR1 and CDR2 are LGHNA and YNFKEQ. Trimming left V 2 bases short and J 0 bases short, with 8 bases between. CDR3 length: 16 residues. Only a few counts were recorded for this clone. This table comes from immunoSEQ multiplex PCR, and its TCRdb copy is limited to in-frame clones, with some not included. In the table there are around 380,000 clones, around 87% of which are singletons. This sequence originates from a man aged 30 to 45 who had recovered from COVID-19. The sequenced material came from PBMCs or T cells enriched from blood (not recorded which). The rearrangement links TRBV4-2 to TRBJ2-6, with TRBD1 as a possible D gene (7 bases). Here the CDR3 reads CASSQQGGSGANVLTF. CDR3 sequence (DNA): TGTGCCAGCAGCCAACAGGGGGGCTCTGGGGCCAACGTCCTGACTTTC.